These T cell receptor beta chains were read from a single sample in a study of technical replicates of blood from several donors. TCRdb's table, derived via immunoSEQ multiplex PCR, lists solely in-frame clones and lacks some. The sample lists 85,000 to 100,000 clones, around 95% seen once, with around 0.24% in the top ten. The source material was T cells isolated from PBMCs. The origin of the receptors is a human donor in good health. Each CDR3 is given with its conserved first and last residue. Part of the rows lack a size; the others show once, few, many or a class for expanded clones.

TRBV9	TRBJ1-3	NA	CASSTQGSSSGNTIYF
TRBV28	TRBJ1-2	NA	CASSLRQGRDGYTF
TRBV19	TRBJ1-5	once	CASSIRGISQPQHF
TRBV6-5	TRBJ1-6	NA	CASSYSRDNPNSPLHF
TRBV19	TRBJ1-5	once	CASSYREGSQPQHF
TRBV4-1	TRBJ2-3	NA	CASSQDSLTDTQYF
TRBV4-1	TRBJ2-5	NA	CASSKEASGIETQYF
TRBV5-8	TRBJ1-1	NA	CASSLRGGVTEAFF
TRBV11-3	TRBJ2-3	NA	CASSLGEAATDTQYF
TRBV4-1	TRBJ2-3	NA	CASTFPGASTDTQYF
TRBV30	TRBJ1-2	NA	CAWSVRQTGGSYGYTF
TRBV25-1	TRBJ1-4	NA	CASSERTGNEKLFF
TRBV2	TRBJ2-3	NA	CASRDSGSTDTQYF
TRBV4-2	TRBJ2-2	NA	CASSQDRTSGRAIGELFF
TRBV5-1	TRBJ1-1	NA	CASSPTGNTEAFF
TRBV9	TRBJ2-3	NA	CASSVATARGTDTQYF
TRBV4-1	TRBJ2-4	NA	CASSQLGAQKNIQYF
TRBV7-3	TRBJ1-2	NA	CALHYGYTF
TRBV4-1	TRBJ2-3	NA	CASNGGTSGPGDTQYF
TRBV23-1	TRBJ1-1	NA	CASCRDRGYTEAFF
TRBV5-1	TRBJ2-7	NA	CASSLAGGTPEQYF
TRBV7-8	TRBJ2-3	NA	CASSLSRVRGTDTQYF
TRBV4-2	TRBJ1-2	NA	CASRDPGQGLRGYGYTF
TRBV19	TRBJ1-1	NA	CASIRDRAGDTEAFF
TRBV18	TRBJ2-5	NA	CASSPLYDSQETQYF
TRBV18	TRBJ1-4	NA	CASSFYRVKATNEKLFF
TRBV19	TRBJ2-2	NA	CASSPRVTGELFF
TRBV5-5	TRBJ1-1	once	CASSQSPGNTEAFF
TRBV19	TRBJ2-3	NA	CASSFQPGQGFPFSTDTQYF
TRBV6-6	TRBJ2-3	NA	CATSTSGFTSTDTQYF
TRBV6-1	TRBJ2-1	NA	CASKDWAYNEQFF
TRBV7-9	TRBJ1-2	NA	CASSLGQGPGYTF
TRBV9	TRBJ2-3	NA	CASSVVGSLADTQYF
TRBV27	TRBJ2-3	NA	CASSLSPGVQYF
TRBV4-2	TRBJ2-1	once	CASSRPTGDDEQFF
TRBV7-2	TRBJ2-3	NA	CASSLARLGGTDTQYF
TRBV28	TRBJ2-5	NA	CASSTRDRGGETQYF
TRBV7-8	TRBJ2-5	NA	CASSPVNF
TRBV25-1	TRBJ2-1	NA	CASVTGVSHNEQFF
TRBV6-1	TRBJ2-7	NA	CASTPSLYEQYF
TRBV28	TRBJ1-2	NA	CASSSPRGQVYGYTF
TRBV5-6	TRBJ1-1	NA	CASSQGPEAFF
TRBV19	TRBJ1-5	NA	CASSNPSDSLLPYSNQPQHF
TRBV21-1	TRBJ2-1	NA	CASSNQQVGLTNEQFF
TRBV6-5	TRBJ2-5	NA	CASRPPSETQYF
TRBV6-1	TRBJ1-5	NA	CASRDRDNQPQHF
TRBV5-4	TRBJ2-1	NA	CASSLAPAGGQGNEQFF
TRBV7-9	TRBJ2-7	NA	CASSLITGDRQYF
TRBV5-1	TRBJ2-5	NA	CASSRQGSETQYF
TRBV5-1	TRBJ1-3	NA	CASSLSGVASGNTIYF
TRBV29-1	TRBJ1-1	few	CSVGFSGNTEAFF
TRBV27	TRBJ1-1	NA	CASSTDLNTEAFF
TRBV10-2	TRBJ2-2	few	CASRTGQGTGELFF
TRBV9	TRBJ2-7	NA	CASSPQTGSYEQYF
TRBV6-5	TRBJ1-2	NA	CASSYFGTAFYGYTF